The source of this T cell receptor beta chain is a study of beta chain features in type 1 diabetes. Expressed TCRB transcripts were sequenced, since all the RNA that had been isolated was reverse transcribed. Sequencing was performed with immunoSEQ multiplex PCR; in TCRdb, only in-frame clones are kept and a portion is missing. The profile shows roughly 370,000 clones, approximately 15% of them singletons. CDR1 is SGDLS and CDR2 is YYNGEE in the germline V gene. The J segment lost 6 bases and the V segment lost 1 base, leaving 9 bases of the junction unmatched. The CDR3 is 15 residues long. This clonotype originated in a man under 40 in good health. Sequencing was carried out using naive CD4+ T cells from blood. The chain uses TRBV9 and TRBJ2-7, with 8 bases identical to TRBD2. Here the CDR3 DNA reads TGTGCCAGCAGCGTAATTCTAGCGGGTACGGCCGAGCAGTACGTC. This gives the protein CASSVILAGTAEQYV.